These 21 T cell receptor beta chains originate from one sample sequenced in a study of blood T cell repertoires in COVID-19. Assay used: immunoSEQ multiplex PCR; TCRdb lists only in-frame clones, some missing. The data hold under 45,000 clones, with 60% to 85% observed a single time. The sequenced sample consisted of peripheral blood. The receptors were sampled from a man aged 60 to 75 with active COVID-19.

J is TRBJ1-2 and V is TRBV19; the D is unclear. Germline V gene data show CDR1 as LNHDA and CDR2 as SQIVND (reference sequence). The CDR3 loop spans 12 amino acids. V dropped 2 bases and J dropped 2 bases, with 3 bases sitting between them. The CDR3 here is CASSIQNYGYTF. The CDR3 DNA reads TGTGCCAGTAGTATACAAAACTATGGCTACACCTTC.

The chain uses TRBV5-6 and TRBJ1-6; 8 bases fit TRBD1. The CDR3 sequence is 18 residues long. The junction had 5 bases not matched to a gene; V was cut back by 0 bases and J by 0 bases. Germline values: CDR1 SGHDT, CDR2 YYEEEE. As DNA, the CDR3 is TGTGCCAGCAGCTTGGAACGGACAGGGAGCTCCTATAATTCACCCCTCCACTTT. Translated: CASSLERTGSSYNSPLHF.

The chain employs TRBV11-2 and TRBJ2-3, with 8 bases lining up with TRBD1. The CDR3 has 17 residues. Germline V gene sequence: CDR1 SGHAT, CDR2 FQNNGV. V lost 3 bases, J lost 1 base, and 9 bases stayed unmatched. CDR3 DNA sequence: TGTGCCAGCAGCTTCCACGACAGGGGAAGAGGCACAGATACGCAGTATTTT. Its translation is CASSFHDRGRGTDTQYF.

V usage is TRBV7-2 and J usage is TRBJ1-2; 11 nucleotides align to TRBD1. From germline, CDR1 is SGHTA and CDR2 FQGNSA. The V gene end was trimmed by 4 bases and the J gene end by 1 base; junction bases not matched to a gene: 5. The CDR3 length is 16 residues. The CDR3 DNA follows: TGTGCCAGCAGCTGGACAGGGGGCGCCTTTAACTATGGCTACACCTTC. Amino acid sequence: CASSWTGGAFNYGYTF.

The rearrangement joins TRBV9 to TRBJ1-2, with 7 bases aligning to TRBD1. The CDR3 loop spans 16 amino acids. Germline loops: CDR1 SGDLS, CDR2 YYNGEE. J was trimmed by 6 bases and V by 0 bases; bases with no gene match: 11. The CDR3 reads CASSVGTGITKDGYTF. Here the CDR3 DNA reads TGTGCCAGCAGCGTAGGGACAGGCATAACAAAGGATGGCTACACCTTC.

CDR3 in amino acids: CASSGDRILYSNQPQHF. CDR3 coding DNA: TGTGCCAGCAGTGGGGACAGGATCCTTTATAGCAATCAGCCCCAGCATTTT. The gene calls are TRBV2 and TRBJ1-5; the match to TRBD1 covers 8 bases. The CDR3 sequence is 17 residues long. The ends lost 4 bases at V and 0 bases at J; junction bases unmatched: 8. The germline gives CDR1 SNHLY, CDR2 FYNNEI.

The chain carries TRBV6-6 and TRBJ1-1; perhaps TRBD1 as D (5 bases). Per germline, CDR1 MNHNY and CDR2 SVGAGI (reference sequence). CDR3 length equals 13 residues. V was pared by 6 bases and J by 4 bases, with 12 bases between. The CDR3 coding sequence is TGTGCCAGCAGCCCTAGGGGAGGCACTGAAGCTTTCTTT. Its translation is CASSPRGGTEAFF.

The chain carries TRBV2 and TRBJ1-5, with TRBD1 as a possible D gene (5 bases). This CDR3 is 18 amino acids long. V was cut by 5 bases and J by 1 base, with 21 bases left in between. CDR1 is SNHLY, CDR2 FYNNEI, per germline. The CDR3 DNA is TGTGCCAGCAGTCCGCGGGGGGGGACCTTTTCGAGCAATCAGCCCCAGCATTTT. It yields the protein CASSPRGGTFSSNQPQHF. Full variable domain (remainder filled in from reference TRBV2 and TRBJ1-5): EPEVTQTPSHQVTQMGQEVILRCVPISNHLYFYWYRQILGQKVEFLVSFYNNEISEKSEIFDDQFSVERPDGSNFTLKIRSTKLEDSAMYFCASSPRGGTFSSNQPQHFGDGTRLSIL.

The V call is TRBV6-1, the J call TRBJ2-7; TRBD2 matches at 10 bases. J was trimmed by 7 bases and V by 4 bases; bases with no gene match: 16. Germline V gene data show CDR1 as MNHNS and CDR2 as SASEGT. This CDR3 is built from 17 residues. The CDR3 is CASSVTTGAGGPGEQYF. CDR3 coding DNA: TGTGCCAGCAGTGTAACCACGGGAGCGGGAGGGCCGGGAGAGCAGTACTTC.

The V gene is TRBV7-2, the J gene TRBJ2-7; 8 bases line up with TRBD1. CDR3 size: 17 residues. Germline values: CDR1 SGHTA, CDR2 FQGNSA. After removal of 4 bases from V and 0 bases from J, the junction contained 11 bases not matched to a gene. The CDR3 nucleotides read TGTGCCAGCAGCTACGGGACAGGTGACCTCCACTCCTACGAGCAGTACTTC. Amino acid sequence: CASSYGTGDLHSYEQYF.

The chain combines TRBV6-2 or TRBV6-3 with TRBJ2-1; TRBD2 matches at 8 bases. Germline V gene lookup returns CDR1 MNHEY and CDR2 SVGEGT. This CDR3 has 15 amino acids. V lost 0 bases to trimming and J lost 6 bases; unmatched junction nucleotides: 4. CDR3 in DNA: TGTGCCAGCAGTTACTCCGGGGGGGGACCCAATGAGCAGTTCTTC. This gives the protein CASSYSGGGPNEQFF.

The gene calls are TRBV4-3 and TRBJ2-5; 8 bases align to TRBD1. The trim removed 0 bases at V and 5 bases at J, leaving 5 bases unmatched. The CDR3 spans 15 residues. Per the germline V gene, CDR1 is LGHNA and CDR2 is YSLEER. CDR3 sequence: CASSQDQGARETQYF. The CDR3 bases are TGCGCCAGCAGCCAAGATCAGGGGGCTCGGGAGACCCAGTACTTC.

As DNA, the CDR3 is TGTGCCAGCAGCCCCGCCTTAGCGGGAGAGGATGGCCATGAGCAGTTCTTC. Translation gives CASSPALAGEDGHEQFF. The V gene is TRBV9, the J gene TRBJ2-1; TRBD2 matches at 9 bases. There are 17 residues in the CDR3. Losses at the gene ends were 4 bases for V and 8 bases for J; bases not matched to a gene: 16. Germline values: CDR1 SGDLS, CDR2 YYNGEE.

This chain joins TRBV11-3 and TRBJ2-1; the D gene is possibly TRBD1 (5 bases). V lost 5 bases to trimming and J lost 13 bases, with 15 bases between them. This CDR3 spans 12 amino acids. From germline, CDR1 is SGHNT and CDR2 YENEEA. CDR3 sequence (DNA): TGTGCCAGCAGCGGATCAGGGTTGCAACAGTTCTTC. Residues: CASSGSGLQQFF.

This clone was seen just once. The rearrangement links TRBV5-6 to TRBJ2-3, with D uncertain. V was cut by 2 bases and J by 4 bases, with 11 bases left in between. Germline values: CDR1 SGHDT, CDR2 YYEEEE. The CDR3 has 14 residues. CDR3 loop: CASSLVRLADTQYF. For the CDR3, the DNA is TGTGCCAGCAGCTTAGTCAGGCTTGCAGATACGCAGTATTTT.

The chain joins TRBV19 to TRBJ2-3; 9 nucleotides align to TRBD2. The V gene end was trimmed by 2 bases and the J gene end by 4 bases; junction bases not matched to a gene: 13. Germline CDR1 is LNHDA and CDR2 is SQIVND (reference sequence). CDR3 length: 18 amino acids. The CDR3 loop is CASSIMSGGTIRSDTQYF. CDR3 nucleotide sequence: TGTGCCAGTAGTATAATGAGCGGGGGGACGATCCGCTCAGATACGCAGTATTTT.

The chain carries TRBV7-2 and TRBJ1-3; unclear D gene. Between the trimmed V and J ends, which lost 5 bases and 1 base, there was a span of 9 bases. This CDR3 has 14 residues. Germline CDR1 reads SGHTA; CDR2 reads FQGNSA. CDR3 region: CASSPRESGNTIYF. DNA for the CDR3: TGTGCCAGCAGCCCCCGGGAGTCTGGAAACACCATATATTTT. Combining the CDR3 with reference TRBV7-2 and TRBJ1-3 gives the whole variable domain GAGVSQSPSNKVTEKGKDVELRCDPISGHTALYWYRQSLGQGLEFLIYFQGNSAPDKSGLPSDRFSAERTGGSVSTLTIQRTQQEDSAVYLCASSPRESGNTIYFGEGSWLTVV.

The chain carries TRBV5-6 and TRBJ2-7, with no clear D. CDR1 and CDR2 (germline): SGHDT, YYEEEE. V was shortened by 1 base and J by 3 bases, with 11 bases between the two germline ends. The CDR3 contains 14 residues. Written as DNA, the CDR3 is TGTGCCAGCAGCTTGCGAGAAACCCTCTACGAGCAGTACTTC. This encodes CASSLRETLYEQYF.

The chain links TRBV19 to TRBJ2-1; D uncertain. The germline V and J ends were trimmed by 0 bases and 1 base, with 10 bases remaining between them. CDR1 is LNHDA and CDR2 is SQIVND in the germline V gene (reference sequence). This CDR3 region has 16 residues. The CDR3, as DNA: TGTGCCAGTAGTATAGATCTGGGCCTATCCTACAATGAGCAGTTCTTC. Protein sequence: CASSIDLGLSYNEQFF. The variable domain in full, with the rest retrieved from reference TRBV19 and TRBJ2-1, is DGGITQSPKYLFRKEGQNVTLSCEQNLNHDAMYWYRQDPGQGLRLIYYSQIVNDFQKGDIAEGYSVSREKKESFPLTVTSAQKNPTAFYLCASSIDLGLSYNEQFFGPGTRLTVL.

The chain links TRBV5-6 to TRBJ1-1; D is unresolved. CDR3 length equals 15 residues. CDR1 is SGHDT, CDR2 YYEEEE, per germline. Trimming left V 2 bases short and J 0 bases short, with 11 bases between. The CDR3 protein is CASSFTRHMNTEAFF. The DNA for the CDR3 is TGTGCCAGCAGCTTTACCCGACACATGAACACTGAAGCTTTCTTT.

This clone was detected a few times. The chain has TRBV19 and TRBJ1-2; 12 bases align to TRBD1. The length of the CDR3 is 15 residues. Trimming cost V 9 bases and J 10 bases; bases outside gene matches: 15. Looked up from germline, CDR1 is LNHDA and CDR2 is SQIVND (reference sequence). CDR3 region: CASETPGTGGRFYTF. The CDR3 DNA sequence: TGTGCCAGCGAGACCCCCGGGACAGGGGGCCGATTCTACACCTTC.